Sequencing of this T cell receptor (beta chain) was carried out in a study of T-cell reconstitution after alpha-beta-depleted transplantation in children. General study findings and limits: Where some patients showed high TCRbeta diversity at day 60, it came from recipient T cells and thymic progenitors that had survived. By about two months after transplant, alpha-beta T cells reportedly arose from several hundred graft clones that had expanded.

Using unique molecular identifiers, the investigators prepared the TCRbeta library. MiXCR, applied by TCRdb to the PCR reads, yields one record per CDR3 protein. The repertoire has about 150,000 distinct CDR3 sequences, roughly 10% of them found once; the top ten carry about 12%. This clonotype has ten or more counts. Its antigen is undetermined. The receptor's source is a boy aged 2-9 years with acute myeloid leukemia, due to receive a stem cell transplant. The sample consisted of PBMCs, taken before TCRalphabeta/CD19-depleted stem cell transplant.

In DNA form, the CDR3 reads TGCAGCGTTGACACTGGGGACTACGAGCAGTACTTC. Translating it yields CSVDTGDYEQYF. The chain couples TRBV29-1 to TRBJ2-7; D is uncertain. CDR3 length: 12 residues. V was clipped by 3 bases and J by 3 bases, with 9 bases between them. The V gene's germline CDR1 is SQVTM and CDR2 ANQGSEA.